This TCR beta chain was recovered during a study of CD8+CD57+ T cells in acquired aplastic anemia. Study at large: The average for DNA from sorted CD4+ and CD8+ cells was 3.2 ug. Study results and caveats: Overlapping CD8+ CDR3 repertoires of patients and controls contained 25 to 35 shared sequences.

Individuals selected for sequencing had exhibited CD8+CD57+ cell expansion on flow cytometry. All patients had severe acquired aplastic anemia. Prior therapy had not been administered to any patient at the time of blood sampling. TCR beta VDJ and CDR3 profiling used genomic DNA as template. TCRdb re-derived calls from the reads in MiXCR, one entry per CDR3 protein. The sample has 150,000 to 200,000 distinct CDR3 sequences, more than 45% seen once. Details on this clonotype: Its specificity is unknown.

Germline V gene lookup returns CDR1 WSHSY and CDR2 SAAADI. The CDR3 contains 15 residues. V dropped 6 bases and J dropped 2; count of bases not matched to a gene: 6. The source of this sequence is a human donor with aplastic anemia. The chain joins TRBV10-2 to TRBJ2-2, with 7 bases that match TRBD2. Sequencing input: sorted CD4+, CD8+, or CD8+CD57+ T cells (not recorded which) from PBMCs. The CDR3 protein is CASRGGGTNTGELFF. The CDR3 DNA sequence: TGCGCCAGCAGGGGGGGAGGGACTAACACCGGGGAGCTGTTTTTT.